These T cell receptor beta chains were read from a single sample in a study of beta chain features in type 1 diabetes. Sequencing was performed with immunoSEQ multiplex PCR; in TCRdb, only in-frame clones are kept and a portion is missing. The data contain about 290,000 clones, under 8.5% of them singletons. The sequencing input was central memory CD4+ T cells from blood. These receptors all stem from a young woman in good health. Each CDR3 is given with its conserved first and last residue. D genes are given only for firm matches. Clone sizes are given selectively: once, few, many, or a class where the clone is expanded.

TRBV14	many	.	TRBJ2-5	CASSRGILQETQYF	TGTGCCAGCAGCCGCGGTATCCTACAAGAGACCCAGTACTTC
TRBV7-9	many	.	TRBJ2-3	CASSPSRDTQYF	TGTGCCAGCAGCCCGTCCCGGGATACGCAGTATTTT
TRBV6-1	few	TRBD2	TRBJ2-5	CASSLRGALAGTQYF	TGTGCCAGCAGTTTGCGGGGGGCGTTGGCGGGGACCCAGTACTTC
TRBV5-4	.	TRBD1	TRBJ2-5	CASSSRQGMGETQYF	TGTGCCAGCAGCTCTCGACAGGGGATGGGAGAGACCCAGTACTTC
TRBV7-8	.	.	TRBJ2-3	CASSQGRTTDTQYF	TGTGCCAGCAGCCAGGGAAGGACCACAGATACGCAGTATTTT
TRBV29-1	.	TRBD1	TRBJ2-7	CSVLGTGYAEQYF	TGCAGCGTTCTAGGGACAGGGTATGCCGAGCAGTACTTC
TRBV4-2	.	.	TRBJ1-1	CASSQGYRGGGEAFF	TGTGCCAGCAGCCAAGGGTATAGGGGTGGAGGGGAAGCTTTCTTT
TRBV28	many	.	TRBJ1-5	CASKGVNQPQHF	TGTGCCAGCAAGGGGGTTAATCAGCCCCAGCATTTT
TRBV7-2	many	.	TRBJ2-3	CASRIFTDTQYF	TGTGCCAGCAGGATCTTCACAGATACGCAGTATTTT
TRBV14	few	TRBD2	TRBJ2-5	CASSPLAGVGETQYF	TGTGCCAGCAGCCCCCTAGCGGGAGTAGGAGAGACCCAGTACTTC
TRBV29-1	few	.	TRBJ1-2	CSGGLGAYGYTF	TGCAGCGGTGGGTTGGGGGCCTATGGCTACACCTTC
TRBV25-1	.	.	TRBJ2-6	CASSDTRGAGSGANVLTF	TGTGCCAGCAGTGATACGCGAGGGGCCGGCTCTGGGGCCAACGTCCTGACTTTC
TRBV27	.	.	TRBJ2-7	CASSPVDSYEQYF	TGTGCCAGCAGTCCGGTGGACAGTTATGAGCAGTACTTC
TRBV6-5	.	.	TRBJ2-7	CASRTTLGPGEQYF	TGTGCCAGCAGAACGACCCTGGGTCCAGGCGAGCAGTACTTC
TRBV30	few	.	TRBJ2-7	CAWSRGPLREQYF	TGTGCCTGGAGCCGGGGCCCGCTACGCGAGCAGTACTTC
TRBV11-3	few	.	TRBJ1-5	CAGPPPQHF	TGTGCCGGGCCCCCGCCCCAGCATTTT
TRBV7-3	.	TRBD2	TRBJ2-3	CASSLTSGADTQYF	TGTGCCAGCAGCTTAACTAGCGGGGCAGATACGCAGTATTTT
TRBV7-2	.	TRBD1	TRBJ1-2	CASSFWTGFHTF	TGTGCCAGCAGCTTTTGGACAGGATTTCACACCTTC
TRBV29-1	few	TRBD2	TRBJ2-3	CSGAGFVGTQYF	TGCAGCGGAGCGGGATTTGTGGGTACGCAGTATTTT
TRBV7-3	.	TRBD2	TRBJ2-3	CASSSRLSGKGSTDTQYF	TGTGCCAGCAGCTCTCGGCTTAGCGGGAAAGGGAGCACAGATACGCAGTATTTT
TRBV6-5	few	.	TRBJ2-1	CASSPPGIDEQFF	TGTGCCAGCAGCCCCCCCGGAATTGATGAGCAGTTCTTC
TRBV5-1	few	.	TRBJ2-3	CASKGELHTDTQYF	TGCGCCAGCAAGGGAGAACTTCACACAGATACGCAGTATTTT
TRBV5-1	few	.	TRBJ2-7	CASSLAAGAVYEQYF	TGCGCCAGCAGCTTGGCGGCAGGGGCTGTCTACGAGCAGTACTTC
TRBV28	many	TRBD1	TRBJ2-7	CASRGEGAPYEQYF	TGTGCCAGCAGGGGCGAGGGGGCTCCCTACGAGCAGTACTTC
TRBV5-1	many	TRBD1	TRBJ1-4	CASSSRDRGEKLFF	TGCGCCAGCAGCTCACGGGACAGGGGTGAAAAACTGTTTTTT
TRBV7-3	.	.	TRBJ2-2	CASSTGPGTGELFF	TGTGCCAGCAGCACTGGTCCCGGCACCGGGGAGCTGTTTTTT
TRBV15	few	.	TRBJ1-5	CATSRVAGSWNQPQHF	TGTGCCACCAGCAGAGTAGCAGGGAGTTGGAATCAGCCCCAGCATTTT
TRBV7-9	.	TRBD1	TRBJ1-4	CASSGTGGDEKLFF	TGTGCCAGCAGCGGGACAGGGGGCGATGAAAAACTGTTTTTT
TRBV6-6	few	.	TRBJ1-5	CASSALNSNQPQHF	TGTGCCAGCTCGGCGTTGAATAGCAATCAGCCCCAGCATTTT
TRBV9	.	.	TRBJ1-1	CASSVLSLGTEAFF	TGTGCCAGCAGCGTACTTTCTTTAGGCACTGAAGCTTTCTTT
TRBV30	once	.	TRBJ2-7	CAWSVRRRDTTYEQYF	TGTGCCTGGAGTGTACGGAGGCGGGACACCACCTACGAGCAGTACTTC
TRBV29-1	.	.	TRBJ2-3	CSVRRDFATDTQYF	TGCAGCGTTCGCCGGGACTTCGCCACAGATACGCAGTATTTT
TRBV7-2	.	.	TRBJ2-1	CATSQTGSSYNEQFF	TGTGCCACGAGTCAGACTGGGAGCTCCTACAATGAGCAGTTCTTC
TRBV5-5	.	.	TRBJ2-1	CASSQSDRYNEQFF	TGTGCCAGCAGCCAAAGCGACAGATACAATGAGCAGTTCTTC
TRBV15	.	.	TRBJ1-3	CATSTRTAGNTIYF	TGTGCCACCAGCACTAGGACAGCTGGAAACACCATATATTTT
TRBV15	few	.	TRBJ2-7	CATSKRVQRYEQYF	TGTGCCACCAGCAAGAGAGTACAGCGCTACGAGCAGTACTTC
TRBV28	.	.	TRBJ2-3	CASSPRGRTTDTQYF	TGTGCCAGCAGTCCTAGAGGGAGAACGACAGATACGCAGTATTTT
TRBV20-1	.	.	TRBJ1-3	CSARTGNTIYF	TGCAGTGCTCGTACTGGAAACACCATATATTTT
TRBV29-1	few	.	TRBJ1-1	CSVEETRYTEAFF	TGCAGCGTTGAGGAGACACGATACACTGAAGCTTTCTTT
TRBV29-1	.	.	TRBJ2-3	CSVEESLSTDTQYF	TGCAGCGTTGAAGAGTCCCTAAGTACAGATACGCAGTATTTT
TRBV28	.	TRBD1	TRBJ2-3	CASSPPGQGRTDTQYF	TGTGCCAGCAGTCCCCCGGGACAGGGTAGGACAGATACGCAGTATTTT
TRBV5-1	.	.	TRBJ1-4	CASSLSSGWDEKLFF	TGCGCCAGCAGCTTGTCATCCGGGTGGGATGAAAAACTGTTTTTT
TRBV7-9	.	.	TRBJ1-1	CASSKGGQLNTEAFF	TGTGCCAGCAGCAAAGGAGGACAGCTGAACACTGAAGCTTTCTTT
TRBV4-2	.	.	TRBJ1-2	CASSQDRESGTLGYGYTF	TGTGCCAGCAGCCAAGATCGGGAGTCAGGCACTCTAGGGTATGGCTACACCTTC
TRBV7-9	few	.	TRBJ1-1	CASSFSTAKGTEAFF	TGTGCCAGCAGCTTTAGTACAGCTAAGGGCACTGAAGCTTTCTTT
TRBV25-1	many	.	TRBJ2-1	CASSAAGTPTYNEQFF	TGTGCCAGCAGTGCGGCGGGGACTCCTACCTACAATGAGCAGTTCTTC
TRBV27	few	.	TRBJ2-3	CASSLSGLGGWHTQYF	TGTGCCAGCAGTTTAAGTGGATTGGGGGGCTGGCATACGCAGTATTTT
TRBV6-6	.	.	TRBJ1-1	CASRENTEAFF	TGTGCCAGCAGGGAGAACACTGAAGCTTTCTTT
TRBV5-1	few	TRBD2	TRBJ2-1	CASSPAPGLAGGSYNEQFF	TGCGCCAGCAGCCCAGCCCCGGGACTAGCGGGAGGCTCCTACAATGAGCAGTTCTTC
TRBV4-1	few	.	TRBJ2-4	CASSQASGRSAANIQYF	TGCGCCAGCAGCCAAGCGTCAGGGAGGTCGGCCGCAAACATTCAGTACTTC
TRBV29-1	.	.	TRBJ2-2	CSVEVEAQNTGELFF	TGCAGCGTTGAGGTAGAGGCACAGAACACCGGGGAGCTGTTTTTT
TRBV29-1	.	TRBD2	TRBJ2-3	CSVLGSSGEADTQYF	TGCAGCGTTCTGGGGTCTAGCGGGGAGGCAGATACGCAGTATTTT